The table lists the clone carrying this T cell receptor beta chain with many counts. What it binds is not known. Using unique molecular identifiers, the investigators prepared the TCRbeta library. A single record per CDR3 protein comes from TCRdb applying MiXCR to the PCR reads. The data contain 15,000 to 20,000 distinct CDR3 sequences, just over 5% of them singletons. These data belong to a study of T-cell reconstitution after alpha-beta-depleted transplantation in children. Germline V lookup: CDR1 SEHNR, CDR2 FQNEAQ (reference sequence). Trimming stripped 3 bases from V and 0 bases from J, with 9 bases between. The CDR3 runs 15 residues. Study conclusions and caveats: TCRbeta diversity was high at day 60 in some patients (a result of surviving recipient T cells and thymic progenitors). T-cell counts and diversity at one year following transplant were attributed mainly to newly produced T cells. Reportedly, roughly two months post-transplant, alpha-beta T cells arose from several hundred expanded graft clones.

The chain combines TRBV7-9 with TRBJ1-3; D not resolved. The sample consisted of PBMCs, taken before TCRalphabeta/CD19-depleted stem cell transplant. The source of this sequence is a boy younger than 18 with acute lymphoblastic leukemia, due to receive a stem cell transplant. The CDR3 DNA sequence: TGTGCCAGCAGCTTGGAGGGAAGCTCTGGAAACACCATATATTTT. Amino acids: CASSLEGSSGNTIYF.